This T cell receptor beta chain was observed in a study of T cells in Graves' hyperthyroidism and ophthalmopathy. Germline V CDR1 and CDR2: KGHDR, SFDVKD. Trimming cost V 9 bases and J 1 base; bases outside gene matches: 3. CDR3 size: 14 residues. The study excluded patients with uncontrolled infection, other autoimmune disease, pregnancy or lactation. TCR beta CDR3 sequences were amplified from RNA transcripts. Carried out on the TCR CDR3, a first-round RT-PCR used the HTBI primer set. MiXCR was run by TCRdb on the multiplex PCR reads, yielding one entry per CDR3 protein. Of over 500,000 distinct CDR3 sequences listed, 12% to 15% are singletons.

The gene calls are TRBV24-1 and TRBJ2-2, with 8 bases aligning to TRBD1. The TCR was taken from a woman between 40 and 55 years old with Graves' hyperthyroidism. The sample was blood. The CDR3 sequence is CATGDRQNTGELFF. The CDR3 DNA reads TGTGCCACCGGGGACAGGCAGAACACCGGGGAGCTGTTTTTT.